This TCR beta chain is drawn from a study of T cells in Graves' hyperthyroidism and ophthalmopathy. Study overall: Peripheral blood was obtained at initial diagnosis, preceding any treatment. Study results and limitations: Blood samples included most of the expanded thyroid clonotypes exceeding 0.001.

Losses at the gene ends were 3 bases for V and 3 bases for J; bases not matched to a gene: 3. The CDR3 contains 14 residues. CDR1 is ENHRY, CDR2 SYGVKD, per germline. Amplified TCR beta CDR3 regions derived from RNA transcripts. The TCR CDR3 first-round RT-PCR relied on the HTBI primer set. TCRdb redid the calling of the multiplex PCR reads with MiXCR, one entry per CDR3 protein. The sample records nearly 600,000 distinct CDR3 sequences, around 14% being singletons. This clonotype appeared many times. Its antigen is currently unknown. Blood sampling occurred at first hyperthyroidism diagnosis, ahead of any ophthalmopathy symptoms.

This chain joins TRBV10-3 and TRBJ2-3; 7 nucleotides line up with TRBD2. Sequencing used blood. This receptor was identified in a young woman with Graves' hyperthyroidism that later progressed to Graves' ophthalmopathy. CDR3 amino acids: CAISEGGSTDTQYF. In nucleotides, the CDR3 is TGTGCCATCAGTGAAGGCGGGAGTACAGATACGCAGTATTTT.